One T cell receptor (beta chain) is described in this entry. This clonotype showed up just a few times. The specificity of this receptor is unknown. The input lacks base qualities; no much larger clone sits a single base away. This sample stems from a study of T cell repertoires in cytomegalovirus infection (dated by TCRdb to about 2019). Broadly, across the study: Because public TCR beta signatures pointed to carriage of CMV infection together with the matching HLA type, the HLA type of each donor mattered for the analysis.

Instrument used: Illumina HiSeq 1500. The raw public data were reprocessed by TCRdb itself: fastp quality trimming at Q25, MiXCR clonotype calling, in-frame beta chains only. Rows matching on CDR3 protein sequence are summarized as one entry with the most common DNA and genes. Recorded for this sample are some 680,000 distinct CDR3 sequences; 35% of them occurred a single time. The top ten clonotypes cover 2.5% to 3.5% of the sample. Taken from the germline V gene, the CDR1 and CDR2 loops are KGHDR and SFDVKD. The CDR3 contains 15 residues, cysteine and phenylalanine counted. Only CDR3 DNA remains: 45 bases, in frame from the first base. The trim is 2 bases for V and 2 bases for J, with a gap of 12 bases between the germline ends. On the study overall, not on this receptor specifically: The ex vivo response was dominated by HLA-C-restricted CMV-specific TCR beta clonotypes, which also provided the single most frequent clonotype in two of eight donors. Carriers of CMV infection plus the relevant HLA type were discriminated by the cumulative frequency of public TCR beta family members in the study cohort and in an independent roughly 370-donor cohort.

The chain uses TRBV24-1 and TRBJ2-7, with TRBD1 as a weak D call on 5 bases. Sequences were obtained from PBMCs. This TCR came from a human donor in good health (CMV status not recorded). Some clones in this sample may be carry-over from other donors' samples. The CDR3 amino acid sequence is: CATSDSTDGTYEQYF. The DNA sequence is as follows: TGTGCCACCAGTGATTCGACAGATGGTACCTACGAGCAGTACTTC.